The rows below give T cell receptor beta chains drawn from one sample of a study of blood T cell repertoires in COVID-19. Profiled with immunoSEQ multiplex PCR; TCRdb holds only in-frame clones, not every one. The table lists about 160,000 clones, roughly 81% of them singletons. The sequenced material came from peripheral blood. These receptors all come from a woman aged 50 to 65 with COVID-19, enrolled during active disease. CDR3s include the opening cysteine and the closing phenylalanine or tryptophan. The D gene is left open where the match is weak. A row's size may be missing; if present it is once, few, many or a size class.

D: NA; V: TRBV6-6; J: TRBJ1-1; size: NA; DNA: TGTGCCAGCAGCCAGTCCCAGGGTAGAAACACTGAAGCTTTCTTT; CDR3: CASSQSQGRNTEAFF
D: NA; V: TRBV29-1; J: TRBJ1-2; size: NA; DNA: TGCAGCCCCTCGGCAGGGGTGAACTATGGCTACACCTTC; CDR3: CSPSAGVNYGYTF
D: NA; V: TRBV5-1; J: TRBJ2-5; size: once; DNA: TGCGCCAGCAGCCCCCCGGGGCGGGACAGCCAAGAGACCCAGTACTTC; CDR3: CASSPPGRDSQETQYF
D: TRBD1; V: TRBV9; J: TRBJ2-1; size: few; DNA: TGTGCCAGCAGCACCGGACAGGGCTTCTACAATGAGCAGTTCTTC; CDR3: CASSTGQGFYNEQFF
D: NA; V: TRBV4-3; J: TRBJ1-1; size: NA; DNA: TGCGCCAGCAGCCTAACCACAGGGAACACTGAAGCTTTCTTT; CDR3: CASSLTTGNTEAFF
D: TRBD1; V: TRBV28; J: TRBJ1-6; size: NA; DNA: TGTGCCAGCAGTTACCCGACAGGGATTAACTCACCCCTCCACTTT; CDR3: CASSYPTGINSPLHF
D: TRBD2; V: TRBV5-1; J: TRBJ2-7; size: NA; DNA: TGCGCCAGCAGGCCCCGCCCGGGACTAGCGGGGGATAGCTACGAGCAGTACTTC; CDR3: CASRPRPGLAGDSYEQYF
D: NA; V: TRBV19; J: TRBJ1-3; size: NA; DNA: TGTGCCAGTAGTATCAAGGGGCCTTACTCTGGAAACACCATATATTTT; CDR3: CASSIKGPYSGNTIYF
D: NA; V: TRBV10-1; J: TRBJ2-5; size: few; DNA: TGCGCCAGCAGTGAGCCCTCAGAAGAGACCCAGTACTTC; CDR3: CASSEPSEETQYF
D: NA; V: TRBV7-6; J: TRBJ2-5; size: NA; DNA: TGTGCCAGCACCACAATCGGGGGTAGCAGGTTGTTAGGAGAGACCCAGTACTTC; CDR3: CASTTIGGSRLLGETQYF
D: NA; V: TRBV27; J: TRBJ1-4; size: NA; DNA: TGTGCCAGCAGTTATAGAGGGTTGGGGAATGAAAAACTGTTTTTT; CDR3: CASSYRGLGNEKLFF
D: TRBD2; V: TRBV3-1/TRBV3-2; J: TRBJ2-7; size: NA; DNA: TGTGCCAGCAGCCAAGATAACCTAGCGGGGCACTACGAGCAGTACTTC; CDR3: CASSQDNLAGHYEQYF
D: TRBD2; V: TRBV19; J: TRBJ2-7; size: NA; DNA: TGTGCCAGTAGTATTGCGGGCGGGGGCTCCTACGAGCAGTACTTC; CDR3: CASSIAGGGSYEQYF
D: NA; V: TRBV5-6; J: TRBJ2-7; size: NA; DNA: TGTGCCAGCAGCTTGGCAGGGGCGGTAATGACCTACGAGCAGTACTTC; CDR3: CASSLAGAVMTYEQYF
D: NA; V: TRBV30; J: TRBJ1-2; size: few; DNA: TGTGCCTGGAGTACAGGGAACTATGGCTACACCTTC; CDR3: CAWSTGNYGYTF
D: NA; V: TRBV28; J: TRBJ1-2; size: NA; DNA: TGTGCCAGCAGTTCGCCCGAGTTAGGCTACACCTTC; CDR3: CASSSPELGYTF
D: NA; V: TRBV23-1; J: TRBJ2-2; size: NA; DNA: TGCGCCAGCAGTCAATCGCCAGGCTCCTACACCGGGGAGCTGTTTTTT; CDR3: CASSQSPGSYTGELFF
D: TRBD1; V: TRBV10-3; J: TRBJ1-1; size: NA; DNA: TGTGCCATCAGTACCCAGGGGGCTGGTGTCGAAGTCACTGAAGCTTTCTTT; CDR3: CAISTQGAGVEVTEAFF
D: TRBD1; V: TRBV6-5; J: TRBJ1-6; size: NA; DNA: TGTGCCAGCAGTTACGACAGGGGGATTAATTCACCCCTCCACTTT; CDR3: CASSYDRGINSPLHF
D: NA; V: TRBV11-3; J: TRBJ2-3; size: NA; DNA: TGTGCCAGCAGCTTATACACTGGAGAGAGCAATACGCAGTATTTT; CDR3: CASSLYTGESNTQYF
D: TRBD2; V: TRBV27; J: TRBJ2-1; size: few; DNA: TGTGCCAGCACCCCGAACGGGGGGAGCAATGAGCAGTTCTTC; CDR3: CASTPNGGSNEQFF
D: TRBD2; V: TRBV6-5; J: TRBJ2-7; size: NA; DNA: TGTGCCAGCAGACATCCGGGACTAGCAAATGATGAGCAGTACTTC; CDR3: CASRHPGLANDEQYF